This TCR beta chain was recorded in a study of blood T cell repertoires in COVID-19. Study overall: The origin of the acute and convalescent COVID-19 samples was the United States, Italy and Spain.

The repertoire was sequenced with immunoSEQ multiplex PCR; TCRdb's copy has only in-frame clones and lacks some. This table has roughly 92,000 clones, around four fifths appearing once. CDR3 length: 16 residues. Germline loops: CDR1 MNHNS, CDR2 SASEGT. With 4 bases removed from V and 7 bases from J, the gap between germline ends came to 17 bases. The sequence was collected from a woman aged 80 or over with active or convalescent COVID-19. The sequenced sample consisted of peripheral blood. The chain employs TRBV6-1 and TRBJ1-6; D is uncertain. The CDR3 coding sequence is TGTGCCAGCAGTGTCAACCGGGAGTTGGGCAATTCACCCCTCCACTTT. Translating gives CASSVNRELGNSPLHF.